These 12 T cell receptor beta chains came from one sample sequenced in a study of CD8 T cells in ankylosing spondylitis. TCRdb processed the 5' RACE reads anew with MiXCR; each CDR3 protein has one entry. Of about 320,000 distinct CDR3 sequences listed, roughly 11% are singletons. Specimen: blood, either unsorted or a sorted T cell fraction (not recorded which). The receptors here all came from a female donor with ankylosing spondylitis or in good health (not recorded which).

This clonotype was observed a few times. The rearrangement links TRBV12-3 or TRBV12-4 to TRBJ2-1, with 8 bases identical to TRBD2. CDR3 length equals 17 residues. With V trimmed by 6 bases and J by 4 bases, 14 bases remained unmatched. The chain's CDR3 is CASRDYLIGGEYNEQFF. The CDR3 DNA is TGTGCCAGCAGGGATTACCTAATCGGGGGGGAATACAATGAGCAGTTCTTC.

This clonotype was seen a few times. This sequence joins TRBV5-5 and TRBJ1-2, with a possible D match to TRBD1 (5 bases). Trimming took 3 bases from V and 8 from J, leaving 20 bases between them. Germline CDR1 SGHKS, CDR2 YYEKEE (reference sequence). The CDR3 covers 15 residues. CDR3 amino acids: CASSSDPGVGRGYTF. Here the CDR3 DNA reads TGTGCCAGCAGCTCGGACCCGGGGGTGGGGCGAGGCTACACCTTC.

In its sample, this clonotype was seen many times. The chain uses TRBV5-1 and TRBJ1-1; a possible D gene is TRBD1 (6 bases). The CDR3 loop spans 16 amino acids. The germline V gene has CDR1 SGHRS and CDR2 YFSETQ. Deletions cut 4 bases from V and 3 bases from J, with 19 bases between. In DNA form, the CDR3 reads TGCGCCAGCAGCGGAATAAGCCGGGACAAGGACACTGAAGCTTTCTTT. Translation: CASSGISRDKDTEAFF.

This clonotype was seen at least ten times. The rearrangement links TRBV9 to TRBJ2-7, with D uncertain. Per the germline V gene, CDR1 is SGDLS and CDR2 is YYNGEE. The V end lost 3 bases, the J end lost 3 bases, and 7 bases lay between the germline ends. The length of the CDR3 is 12 residues. The CDR3 here is CASSASDYEQYF. The CDR3 DNA reads as TGTGCCAGCAGCGCCTCAGACTACGAGCAGTACTTC. The full variable domain, rest sourced from reference TRBV9 and TRBJ2-7, is DSGVTQTPKHLITATGQRVTLRCSPRSGDLSVYWYQQSLDQGLQFLIQYYNGEERAKGNILERFSAQQFPDLHSELNLSSLELGDSALYFCASSASDYEQYFGPGTRLTVT.

This clonotype was found many times. This chain links TRBV7-9 with TRBJ2-7; D is perhaps TRBD1 or TRBD2 (6 bases each). CDR3 length equals 14 residues. With 9 bases removed from V and 4 bases from J, the gap between germline ends came to 19 bases. The germline V gene encodes CDR1 SEHNR and CDR2 FQNEAQ (reference sequence). The CDR3, as DNA: TGTGCCAGTCTAAGATCCGGGGGCATTTACGAGCAGTACTTC. Translation gives CASLRSGGIYEQYF.

This chain connects TRBV4-1 to TRBJ1-2; maybe TRBD1 (6 bases). Germline V gene data show CDR1 as MGHRA and CDR2 as YSYEKL. The CDR3 length is 16 residues. Trimming took 4 bases from V and 5 from J, leaving 20 bases between them. Written as DNA, the CDR3 is TGCGCCAGCAGCCCCAACTCGGGCCCGGGGGCTTATGGCTACACCTTC. Protein sequence: CASSPNSGPGAYGYTF.

This chain links TRBV20-1 with TRBJ2-7, with a tentative D call TRBD2 (6 bases). CDR1 and CDR2 from the germline V gene are DFQATT and SNEGSKA (reference sequence). The CDR3 has 10 residues. The CDR3 region has the DNA TGCTGCCTGGGGGGAGACGAGCAGTACTTC. Residues: CCLGGDEQYF.

This clonotype was recorded at least ten times. The V gene is TRBV29-1, the J gene TRBJ1-3; no clear D gene. The V gene's germline CDR1 is SQVTM and CDR2 ANQGSEA. This CDR3 has 11 residues. V dropped 7 bases and J dropped 6 bases, with 10 bases sitting between them. The CDR3 DNA sequence: TGCAGCGCCCTAAGGGAAAACACCATATATTTT. It encodes CSALRENTIYF.

This rearrangement joins TRBV14 to TRBJ2-3; TRBD2 matches 10 bases. Per the germline V gene, CDR1 is SGHDN and CDR2 is FVKESK. The V and J ends lost 1 base and 6 bases, in that order; junction bases with no gene match: 4. CDR3 length equals 15 residues. CDR3 nucleotides: TGTGCCAGCAGCCAAGTGGCGACTAGCGGGGATACGCAGTATTTT. It translates to CASSQVATSGDTQYF.

This clonotype was counted at least ten times. The rearrangement uses TRBV11-3 and TRBJ2-3; D tentatively fits TRBD1 or TRBD2 (6 bases each). The CDR3 is 13 residues long. Germline loops: CDR1 SGHNT, CDR2 YENEEA. Deletions cut 6 bases from V and 5 bases from J, with 12 bases between. The CDR3 sequence: CASSRGQIDTQYF. DNA for the CDR3: TGTGCCAGCAGTCGGGGGCAGATAGATACGCAGTATTTT.

This clonotype came up many times. This sequence joins TRBV28 and TRBJ2-1; the match to TRBD2 covers 9 bases. Germline CDR1 is MDHEN and CDR2 is SYDVKM. The CDR3 extends over 16 amino acids. With 7 bases clipped from V and 7 bases from J, the junction kept 14 bases outside the gene matches. CDR3 protein: CASTLGGAGGKNEQFF. The CDR3 DNA follows: TGTGCCAGCACCCTGGGAGGAGCGGGAGGTAAAAATGAGCAGTTCTTC.

At least ten counts were recorded for this clonotype. One junction end does not reproduce the germline sequence, and a read error may be involved. This chain connects TRBV5-1 to TRBJ2-7, with D perhaps TRBD1 (5 bases). The CDR3 spans 11 residues. CDR1 is SGHRS and CDR2 is YFSETQ in the germline V gene. Written as DNA, the CDR3 is TGTGCCAGCAGTTTGGGGCACGAGCAGTACTTC. This translates into CASSLGHEQYF.